One and the same sample provided the 17 T cell receptor beta chains below, sequenced in a study of CD8+ T cells in alopecia areata. cDNA serving as the sequencing template came from extracted, reverse transcribed RNA. Using immunoSEQ multiplex PCR, the repertoire was profiled, and TCRdb retains in-frame clones only, with some absent. Singletons are absent from the sample, which has about 110,000 clones. Sequenced sample: lesional skin. Receptors were obtained from a C3H/HeJ mouse with alopecia areata. This line is of MHC haplotype H2-k.

Comment on this clone: Gene labels here are mouse ones. Read coverage stops 4 residues before the CDR3 terminus; the germline J gene supplies the remainder. The chain carries TRBV19 and TRBJ2-7, with 8 bases aligning to TRBD2. Trimming cost V 5 bases and J 0 bases; bases outside gene matches: 7. The germline V gene encodes CDR1 FNHDT and CDR2 SITEND (reference sequence). The CDR3 is 15 residues long. CDR3 in amino acids: CASSLTGGFSYEQYF. CDR3 bases read: TGTGCCAGCAGCCTCACTGGGGGTTTCTCCTAT.

About this clone: Any gene name here is a mouse gene name. The CDR3: CASIRVPYAEQFF. The sequenced part of the CDR3 DNA is TGTGCCAGCATAAGGGTGCCCTATGCT. The chain links TRBV13-3 to TRBJ2-1; D is uncertain. Read data end 4 residues before the CDR3 end; the end is taken from the germline J gene. Germline-derived CDR1 and CDR2 are NNHDY and SYVADS. The CDR3 spans 13 residues. V was trimmed by 6 bases and J by 3 bases, leaving 10 bases between them.

This clone was counted a few times. Gene names denote mouse genes. With the read ending 4 residues before the CDR3 end, the germline J gene is used to fill in that end. The sample contains more than one DNA sequence encoding this CDR3. The chain couples TRBV13-3 to TRBJ2-3; 9 bases are shared with TRBD2. Germline V gene sequence: CDR1 NNHDY, CDR2 SYVADS. The CDR3 runs 15 residues. The ends lost 0 bases at V and 3 bases at J; junction bases unmatched: 2. The CDR3 here is CASSDVGTGAETLYF. CDR3 bases read: TGTGCCAGCAGTGATGTTGGGACTGGGGCAGAA.

This clone has at least ten counts. Gene and germline names: mouse. The read ends 4 residues early relative to the CDR3; the germline J gene fills the gap. The rearrangement joins TRBV13-3 to TRBJ2-7; perhaps TRBD2 as D (6 bases). The CDR3 covers 15 residues. Trimming removed 1 base at V and 0 bases at J, with 11 bases between. The germline CDR1 and CDR2 sequences are NNHDY and SYVADS. The CDR3 here is CASSDSGVHSYEQYF. The CDR3 bases that were read are TGTGCCAGCAGTGATTCTGGGGTCCACTCCTAT.

The sample holds a few counts of this clone. Gene names refer to mouse genes. The sequence runs out 4 residues before the end of the CDR3; the remainder is reconstructed from the germline J gene. The rearrangement uses TRBV13-3 and TRBJ2-4, with D perhaps matching TRBD1 (6 bases). In germline, CDR1 is NNHDY, CDR2 SYVADS. V lost 1 base to trimming and J lost 2 bases, with 11 bases between them. The CDR3 is made up of 15 amino acids. The CDR3 DNA, read in part, is TGTGCCAGCAGTGATTCTGGGACAAATCAAAAC. Protein: CASSDSGTNQN. The entire CDR3 protein is CASSDSGTNQNTLYF.

There are a few counts of this clone. The gene names given are mouse names. The CDR3 end is not reached by the read, which stops 4 residues before it; the germline J gene fills it in. The chain recombines TRBV16 with TRBJ2-3; 8 bases fit TRBD1. V lost 5 bases, J lost 1 base, and 5 bases stayed unmatched. The CDR3 has 15 amino acids. CDR1 and CDR2 from the germline V gene are SGHSA and FRNQAP. The part of the CDR3 DNA that was read is TGTGCAAGCAGCCCTCCGGGACAGGGTGCAGAA. It is translated as CASSPPGQGAE. The CDR3 as a whole reads CASSPPGQGAETLYF.

This clone occurred many times. Mouse gene names and germline throughout. The read comes to an end 4 residues before the CDR3 does, leaving the germline J gene to fill in the end. The chain carries TRBV13-3 and TRBJ2-1, with 12 bases that match TRBD2. The CDR3 runs to 18 residues. V lost 0 bases, J lost 5 bases, and 9 bases stayed unmatched. Germline CDR1 reads NNHDY; CDR2 reads SYVADS. Incomplete CDR3 DNA: TGTGCCAGCAGTGATGCATGGGGGGACTGGGGGGTTCATGCT. Protein: CASSDAWGDWGVHA. The full CDR3 reads CASSDAWGDWGVHAEQFF.

There are a few counts of this clone. Germline and genes: mouse. The sequence runs out 4 residues before the end of the CDR3; the remainder is reconstructed from the germline J gene. This chain joins TRBV1 and TRBJ1-2; the match to TRBD1 covers 10 bases. CDR1 is NSQYPW, CDR2 LRSPGD, per germline (reference sequence). The V gene end was trimmed by 3 bases and the J gene end by 4 bases; junction bases not matched to a gene: 2. The CDR3 is 14 residues long. The CDR3 sequence is CTCSARDRGSDYTF. The CDR3 bases that were read are TGCACCTGCAGTGCGAGGGACAGGGGCTCC. Combining the CDR3 with reference TRBV1 and TRBJ1-2 gives the whole variable domain VTLLEQNPRWRLVPRGQAVNLRCILKNSQYPWMSWYQQDLQKQLQWLFTLRSPGDKEVKSLPGADYLATRVTDTELRLQVANMSQGRTLYCTCSARDRGSDYTFGSGTRLLVI.

With respect to this clone: The germline and genes are mouse ones. The read falls 4 residues short of the CDR3 end, and the missing part is taken from the germline J gene. The V call is TRBV19, the J call TRBJ2-7, with 7 bases lining up with TRBD1. The V gene's germline CDR1 is FNHDT and CDR2 SITEND (reference sequence). This CDR3 is 14 amino acids long. V shed 1 base and J 3 bases; nucleotides not matched to a gene: 4. The CDR3 sequence: CASSINTGDYEQYF. CDR3 bases read: TGTGCCAGCAGTATAAATACAGGGGACTAT.

This clone has only a few counts. The listed genes are named as in mouse. The read terminates 4 residues before the CDR3 end, so the remaining end is supplied by the germline J gene. The chain recombines TRBV13-2 with TRBJ2-7; the match to TRBD1 covers 7 bases. The CDR3 is made up of 15 amino acids. V was pared by 1 base and J by 0 bases, with 4 bases of the junction left unmatched. In germline, CDR1 is NNHNN, CDR2 SYGAGS (reference sequence). The CDR3 loop is CASGDPDRSSYEQYF. The DNA read from the CDR3 is TGTGCCAGCGGTGATCCGGACAGGAGCTCCTAT.

This clone came up a few times. Germline and genes here are mouse. The read ends 4 residues shy of where the CDR3 ends; the end is completed using the germline J gene. The genes are TRBV19 and TRBJ2-2, with D perhaps TRBD1 (5 bases). The V and J ends lost 2 bases and 0 bases respectively, with 11 bases between them. The CDR3 is made up of 16 amino acids. Germline CDR1 and CDR2: FNHDT and SITEND (reference sequence). CDR3 loop: CASSIIQDANTGQLYF. Incomplete CDR3 DNA: TGTGCCAGCAGTATTATACAGGATGCAAACACCGGG.

This clone was counted many times. The gene names here belong to mouse. The read ends 4 residues early relative to the CDR3; the germline J gene fills the gap. The chain employs TRBV1 and TRBJ2-2; 9 bases align to TRBD1. The germline gives CDR1 NSQYPW, CDR2 LRSPGD (reference sequence). This CDR3 is built from 16 residues. J gave up 3 bases and V 1 base, and 3 bases lay outside the gene matches. The CDR3 here is CTCSAGDRADTGQLYF. The covered CDR3 bases are TGCACCTGCAGTGCAGGGGACAGGGCGGACACCGGG.

In its sample, this clone was seen a few times. Genes and germline come from the mouse. The read ends 4 residues shy of where the CDR3 ends; the end is completed using the germline J gene. The V gene is TRBV19, the J gene TRBJ1-4; TRBD1 matches at 10 bases. Unmatched junction bases numbered 3, after V lost 1 base and J lost 6 bases. CDR3 length: 15 residues. Germline CDR1 reads FNHDT; CDR2 reads SITEND (reference sequence). This chain's CDR3 is CASSILGQGYERLFF. The DNA read from the CDR3 is TGTGCCAGCAGTATATTGGGACAGGGGTACGAA.

Of note for this clone: Any gene name here is a mouse gene name. The read terminates 4 residues ahead of where the CDR3 ends, so the germline J gene completes it. The chain is built from TRBV31 and TRBJ2-7; 7 bases agree with TRBD1. This CDR3 comprises 10 residues. Germline CDR1 GKSSPN, CDR2 SITVG. CDR3 DNA, as far as it was read: TGTGCCTTACAGGGGTAT. The encoded protein is CALQGY. The full CDR3 protein is CALQGYEQYF.

This clone was seen repeatedly, ten times or more. Mouse gene names apply. The read terminates 4 residues before the CDR3 end, so the remaining end is supplied by the germline J gene. The chain carries TRBV13-2 and TRBJ2-1; 10 positions match TRBD2. The CDR3 has 15 residues. Germline V gene sequence: CDR1 NNHNN, CDR2 SYGAGS (reference sequence). The V gene end was trimmed by 3 bases and the J gene end by 6 bases; junction bases not matched to a gene: 6. The CDR3 spells CASGVPWGGFAEQFF. CDR3 DNA (partial): TGTGCCAGCGGTGTCCCCTGGGGGGGCTTTGCT.

This clone was seen more than once but under ten times. The listed genes are named as in mouse. The read halts 4 residues ahead of the CDR3 end, with the missing end drawn from the germline J gene. This chain uses TRBV13-3 with TRBJ2-3, with D maybe TRBD1 (6 bases). Between the trimmed V and J ends, which lost 0 bases and 0 bases, there was a span of 11 bases. CDR1 NNHDY and CDR2 SYVADS come from the germline V gene. This CDR3 has 16 amino acids. The part of the CDR3 DNA that was read is TGTGCCAGCAGTGATGTCCAGGGGAGGAGTGCAGAA. This sequence encodes CASSDVQGRSAE. The entire CDR3 is CASSDVQGRSAETLYF.

The sample holds a few counts of this clone. Mouse germline and gene names are used. The missing CDR3 end, 4 residues past where the read stops, is filled in from the germline J gene. This chain connects TRBV1 to TRBJ2-2, with D possibly matching TRBD1 (6 bases). The CDR3 sequence is 14 residues long. V was cut by 5 bases and J by 3 bases, with 10 bases left in between. From germline, CDR1 is NSQYPW and CDR2 LRSPGD (reference sequence). The CDR3 here is CTCSQGKDTGQLYF. Partial CDR3 DNA: TGCACCTGCAGTCAGGGGAAGGACACCGGG.